One sample yielded the 29 T cell receptor beta chains listed below, sequenced in a study of CD8+ T cells in alopecia areata. As the sequencing template, cDNA was produced by extracting RNA and reverse transcribing it. Only in-frame clones appear in the TCRdb table, and some are missing; sequencing was by immunoSEQ multiplex PCR. Seen here are some 180,000 clones, over 55% observed once, and the top ten hold 1.5% to 2%. The source was CD4+ T cells sorted from blood, collected at week 0. All receptors come from a human donor with alopecia areata.

V is TRBV6-6 and J is TRBJ2-7; D remains unclear. The V gene lost 6 bases and the J gene lost 7 bases, with 13 bases spanning the gap. Per the germline V gene, CDR1 is MNHNY and CDR2 is SVGAGI (reference sequence). The CDR3 totals 12 residues. The CDR3: CASSSTSGEQYF. Written as DNA, the CDR3 is TGTGCCAGCAGCTCTACCTCCGGAGAGCAGTACTTC.

For this clone: The same CDR3 also results from other DNA sequences found in this sample. This rearrangement joins TRBV4-3 to TRBJ2-3, with 10 bases identical to TRBD2. This CDR3 comprises 17 residues. Germline CDR1 and CDR2: LGHNA and YSLEER. V gave up 1 base and J gave up 0 bases; unmatched junction bases: 4. The CDR3: CASSQGASGGSTDTQYF. The CDR3 DNA sequence: TGCGCCAGCAGCCAAGGAGCTAGCGGGGGAAGCACAGATACGCAGTATTTT.

This clone came up once. The rearrangement links TRBV27 to TRBJ1-6; D unresolved. There are 15 residues in the CDR3. Between the trimmed V and J ends, which lost 7 bases and 0 bases, there was a span of 10 bases. CDR1 is MNHEY and CDR2 is SMNVEV in the germline V gene (reference sequence). The CDR3 loop is CASTPSSSYNSPLHF. CDR3 coding DNA: TGTGCCAGCACCCCTAGTAGCTCCTATAATTCACCCCTCCACTTT.

This chain uses TRBV7-9 with TRBJ2-3; D gene ambiguous. V gave up 5 bases and J gave up 5 bases, with 14 bases separating them. The V gene's germline CDR1 is SEHNR and CDR2 FQNEAQ (reference sequence). The CDR3 contains 14 residues. The CDR3 DNA sequence: TGTGCCAGCAGCCCGCAAGCTAGAGAAGATACGCAGTATTTT. Its translation: CASSPQAREDTQYF.

There are a few counts of this clone. The rearrangement joins TRBV4-1 to TRBJ1-5; 7 positions match TRBD1. The CDR3 is 15 amino acids. V gave up 0 bases and J gave up 6 bases; unmatched junction bases: 5. Germline CDR1 reads MGHRA; CDR2 reads YSYEKL. The CDR3 sequence: CASSQDPGQLQPQHF. Here the CDR3 DNA reads TGCGCCAGCAGCCAAGATCCGGGACAGCTTCAGCCCCAGCATTTT.

Only a few counts were recorded for this clone. V usage is TRBV6-6 and J usage is TRBJ1-3, with no clear D. V was shortened by 8 bases and J by 3 bases, with 8 bases between the two germline ends. This CDR3 is 12 amino acids long. Germline CDR1 and CDR2: MNHNY and SVGAGI (reference sequence). The chain's CDR3 is CASCSDGNTIYF. Written as DNA, the CDR3 is TGTGCCAGCTGCTCGGATGGAAACACCATATATTTT.

V is TRBV28 and J is TRBJ2-7, with TRBD1 identical over 11 bases. The CDR3 runs 13 residues. The germline CDR1 and CDR2 sequences are MDHEN and SYDVKM. J was trimmed by 6 bases and V by 4 bases; bases with no gene match: 2. This CDR3 is CASSSGTGGEQYF. The CDR3, as DNA: TGTGCCAGCAGTTCTGGGACAGGGGGCGAGCAGTACTTC.

In its sample, this clone was seen a few times. This chain uses TRBV19 with TRBJ2-7; D is unresolved. The length of the CDR3 is 13 residues. The V end was cut by 4 bases, the J end by 4 bases, with 11 bases between. Germline V gene sequence: CDR1 LNHDA, CDR2 SQIVND (reference sequence). CDR3 nucleotide sequence: TGTGCCAGTAGTACCCAAAACGGTTACGAGCAGTACTTC. It is translated as CASSTQNGYEQYF.

The V call is TRBV7-3, the J call TRBJ2-1; a possible D gene is TRBD1 (6 bases). V gave up 5 bases and J gave up 10 bases, with 15 bases separating them. This CDR3 contains 13 residues. CDR1 is SGHTA and CDR2 is FQGTGA in the germline V gene. The CDR3: CASSPGQGLEQFF. For the CDR3, the DNA is TGTGCCAGCAGCCCCGGGCAGGGGTTAGAGCAGTTCTTC.

The sample holds one count of this clone. V is TRBV30 and J is TRBJ2-1; no clear D gene. CDR1 and CDR2 (germline): GTSNPN, SVGIG (reference sequence). The CDR3 loop spans 18 amino acids. The germline V and J ends were trimmed by 3 bases and 0 bases, with 21 bases remaining between them. The CDR3 loop reads CAWSVTFQAANSYNEQFF. The CDR3 DNA is TGTGCCTGGAGCGTCACCTTCCAGGCAGCCAACTCCTACAATGAGCAGTTCTTC.

V gene TRBV30 combines with J gene TRBJ1-5; 8 positions match TRBD1. The germline CDR1 and CDR2 sequences are GTSNPN and SVGIG (reference sequence). CDR3 size: 14 residues. With 3 bases clipped from V and 4 bases from J, the junction kept 5 bases outside the gene matches. CDR3 protein: CAWRSGGGNQPQHF. The DNA for the CDR3 is TGTGCCTGGAGGTCAGGGGGCGGGAATCAGCCCCAGCATTTT.

The chain uses TRBV4-3 and TRBJ2-3; D unresolved. CDR1 LGHNA and CDR2 YSLEER come from the germline V gene. V was trimmed by 0 bases and J by 4 bases, leaving 11 bases between them. The CDR3 has 15 amino acids. Here the CDR3 reads CASSQEWVGSDTQYF. The CDR3 DNA reads TGCGCCAGCAGCCAAGAGTGGGTGGGCTCAGATACGCAGTATTTT.

J is TRBJ2-2 and V is TRBV7-2; 8 bases are a match to TRBD1. Germline lookup yields CDR1 SGHTA and CDR2 FQGNSA. This CDR3 region has 14 residues. The ends lost 6 bases at V and 4 bases at J; junction bases unmatched: 4. The CDR3 sequence: CASRLDRATGELFF. The CDR3 region has the DNA TGTGCCAGCAGATTGGACAGGGCCACCGGGGAGCTGTTTTTT.

This clone came up a few times. V is TRBV7-2 and J is TRBJ2-3; no clear D gene. From germline, CDR1 is SGHTA and CDR2 FQGNSA. This CDR3 has 14 amino acids. The ends were cut back, 1 base at V and 3 bases at J, with 8 bases in the middle. CDR3 DNA sequence: TGTGCCAGCAGCTTAGATCCCAGAACAGATACGCAGTATTTT. Its translation is CASSLDPRTDTQYF.

In its sample, this clone was seen a few times. V gene TRBV29-1 combines with J gene TRBJ2-7; tentative D call: TRBD2 (6 bases). Germline CDR1 SQVTM, CDR2 ANQGSEA. This CDR3 comprises 12 residues. V was cut by 3 bases and J by 6 bases, with 12 bases left in between. CDR3 DNA: TGCAGCGTTGAGGAGGGAGTCGCCGAGCAGTACTTC. This sequence encodes CSVEEGVAEQYF.

The chain recombines TRBV29-1 with TRBJ2-1; 12 nucleotides align to TRBD2. V lost 7 bases to trimming and J lost 12 bases; unmatched junction nucleotides: 13. Germline V lookup: CDR1 SQVTM, CDR2 ANQGSEA. The CDR3 spans 14 residues. In nucleotides, the CDR3 is TGCAGCGGAGGGGTGAGACTAGCGGGGGCGGGGCAGTTCTTC. Its translation is CSGGVRLAGAGQFF.

J is TRBJ1-5 and V is TRBV29-1; 7 nucleotides match TRBD1. The CDR3 has 14 residues. With V trimmed by 6 bases and J by 3 bases, 8 bases remained unmatched. Germline V gene lookup returns CDR1 SQVTM and CDR2 ANQGSEA. Here the CDR3 DNA reads TGCAGCGTCGTTATGGGGACAGACAATCAGCCCCAGCATTTT. Residues: CSVVMGTDNQPQHF.

The chain recombines TRBV29-1 with TRBJ2-7; weak D call: TRBD1 (9 bases). The CDR3 is 16 amino acids. From germline, CDR1 is SQVTM and CDR2 ANQGSEA. The CDR3 DNA is TGCACTCGGGGGGGCTACGGACAGGGGATCCCCTACGAGCAGTACTTC. Its translation: CTRGGYGQGIPYEQYF.

The V call is TRBV2, the J call TRBJ2-1, with a weak D call TRBD1 (5 bases). Per germline, CDR1 SNHLY and CDR2 FYNNEI. The CDR3 extends over 14 amino acids. The germline V and J ends were trimmed by 1 base and 1 base, with 5 bases remaining between them. CDR3 region: CASSEGQSYNEQFF. In DNA, the CDR3 is TGTGCCAGCAGTGAAGGACAGTCCTACAATGAGCAGTTCTTC.

The chain carries TRBV5-1 and TRBJ2-3, with 8 positions matching TRBD1. Trimming at V came to 4 bases and at J to 0 bases, leaving 16 bases not matched to a gene. Germline V gene sequence: CDR1 SGHRS, CDR2 YFSETQ. The CDR3 sequence is 19 residues long. The CDR3 here is CASSRATGATSSSTDTQYF. The CDR3, as DNA: TGCGCCAGCAGCAGGGCGACAGGGGCAACATCGTCTAGCACAGATACGCAGTATTTT.

This sequence joins TRBV7-9 and TRBJ1-2; D is unresolved. The V gene's germline CDR1 is SEHNR and CDR2 FQNEAQ (reference sequence). CDR3 length: 12 residues. Trimming took 5 bases from V and 4 from J, leaving 8 bases between them. The CDR3: CASSPVVYGYTF. As DNA, the CDR3 is TGTGCCAGCAGCCCCGTTGTCTATGGCTACACCTTC.

This clone was detected only once. The V gene is TRBV7-2, the J gene TRBJ1-1; D might be TRBD1 (6 bases). V lost 2 bases and J 0 bases, leaving 7 bases between the germline ends. Germline CDR1 reads SGHTA; CDR2 reads FQGNSA. The CDR3 is 14 residues long. The DNA of the CDR3 is TGTGCCAGCAGCTTAACAGGGCTGAACACTGAAGCTTTCTTT. It specifies CASSLTGLNTEAFF. The full variable domain, with the rest looked up from reference TRBV7-2 and TRBJ1-1, is GAGVSQSPSNKVTEKGKDVELRCDPISGHTALYWYRQSLGQGLEFLIYFQGNSAPDKSGLPSDRFSAERTGGSVSTLTIQRTQQEDSAVYLCASSLTGLNTEAFFGQGTRLTVV.

The J gene is TRBJ1-1, the V gene TRBV6-1, with D maybe TRBD1 (5 bases). The CDR3 sequence is 13 residues long. V lost 6 bases and J lost 1, with 9 bases in between. Germline V gene sequence: CDR1 MNHNS, CDR2 SASEGT. CDR3 DNA sequence: TGTGCCAGCAGGGCGACAGAGAACACTGAAGCTTTCTTT. It encodes CASRATENTEAFF.

V is TRBV4-3 and J is TRBJ2-3, with 8 bases matching TRBD2. Per the germline V gene, CDR1 is LGHNA and CDR2 is YSLEER. The CDR3 is 16 amino acids. Losses at the gene ends were 0 bases for V and 6 bases for J; bases not matched to a gene: 8. CDR3 coding DNA: TGCGCCAGCAGCCAAGATCTAGGACTAGCAATGGATACGCAGTATTTT. Protein: CASSQDLGLAMDTQYF.

J is TRBJ1-6 and V is TRBV30; a possible D gene is TRBD1 (5 bases). The CDR3 has 18 amino acids. Germline CDR1 is GTSNPN and CDR2 is SVGIG (reference sequence). Trimming removed 0 bases at V and 4 bases at J, with 19 bases between. The CDR3: CAWSVSMGGSGYNSPLHF. As DNA, the CDR3 is TGTGCCTGGAGTGTATCGATGGGGGGGAGCGGGTATAATTCACCCCTCCACTTT.

This sequence joins TRBV30 and TRBJ2-2; unclear D gene. This CDR3 has 14 amino acids. The germline V and J ends were trimmed by 4 bases and 0 bases, with 9 bases remaining between them. Looked up from germline, CDR1 is GTSNPN and CDR2 is SVGIG (reference sequence). The CDR3 DNA follows: TGTGCCTGGAATCGGGTCGCGAACACCGGGGAGCTGTTTTTT. This sequence encodes CAWNRVANTGELFF.

The V call is TRBV11-2, the J call TRBJ2-7, with 7 bases aligning to TRBD1. This CDR3 is 13 amino acids long. Germline CDR1 SGHAT, CDR2 FQNNGV. Unmatched junction bases numbered 3, after V lost 5 bases and J lost 2 bases. The CDR3 here is CASSLGTAYEQYF. The CDR3 nucleotides are TGTGCCAGCAGCCTCGGGACAGCCTACGAGCAGTACTTC.

This rearrangement joins TRBV7-8 to TRBJ2-5, with 9 bases matching TRBD2. This CDR3 region has 15 residues. V lost 8 bases, J lost 4 bases, and 11 bases stayed unmatched. Germline loops: CDR1 SGHVS, CDR2 FQNEAQ. CDR3 in DNA: TGTGCCAGCTTAAGGGAGCGGGGGGCCGGAGAGACCCAGTACTTC. Amino acid sequence: CASLRERGAGETQYF.

This clone is a singleton in its sample. This chain connects TRBV6-1 to TRBJ1-1, with D tentatively TRBD1 (5 bases). V lost 5 bases and J lost 5, with 15 bases in between. The CDR3 contains 14 residues. Germline V gene lookup returns CDR1 MNHNS and CDR2 SASEGT. CDR3 sequence: CASSRPLGGTEAFF. CDR3 DNA: TGTGCCAGCAGTCGACCACTTGGGGGAACTGAAGCTTTCTTT.